This T cell receptor (beta chain) was obtained from a study of blood T cell repertoires in COVID-19. Study as a whole: Acute and convalescent COVID-19 specimens originated in the United States, Italy and Spain. T cells, B-cell-depleted T cells, or PBMCs provided the cDNA or gDNA that served as material.

How the authors handled the data: How many nucleated cells were present was estimated from reference gene primer amplification. Sequenced by immunoSEQ multiplex PCR; TCRdb stores in-frame clones only, minus some. For V, J and clone size, that table is used; D and trimming come from the DNA. This table has 100,000 to 150,000 clones, 70% to 85% appearing once. The V and J ends lost 4 bases and 0 bases respectively, with 9 bases between them. Germline lookup yields CDR1 SNHLY and CDR2 FYNNEI. CDR3 length equals 14 residues. The V gene is TRBV2, the J gene TRBJ1-2; unclear D gene. The receptor was derived from a woman aged 45-65 years with acute or convalescent COVID-19. Sequencing used peripheral blood. This chain's CDR3 is CASSVAETNYGYTF. The CDR3 DNA reads TGTGCCAGCAGTGTGGCGGAGACTAACTATGGCTACACCTTC.